The 12 T cell receptor beta chains below all came from one sample that was sequenced in a study of blood T cells in healthy people across ages. With a J-beta primer mix and a sample-barcoded 5' primer, a second PCR ran roughly 6 to 11 cycles. Via MiXCR, TCRdb re-called the 5' RACE reads, giving one row per CDR3 protein. The sample yields hundreds of thousands of distinct CDR3 sequences, approximately 52% seen once. Material: blood. These receptors were collected from a woman aged 80 or over in good health.

This clonotype was detected many times. The junction differs from germline at one of its ends, possibly a read error. The chain recombines TRBV12-3 or TRBV12-4 with TRBJ1-1, with D perhaps TRBD1 (5 bases). The CDR3 runs to 15 residues. Here the CDR3 reads CACSLTGRVSAEAFF. In DNA form, the CDR3 reads TGTGCCTGCAGTTTAACGGGCAGGGTTTCGGCTGAAGCTTTCTTT.

The CDR3 region is CASSPLWERNYGYTF. DNA of the CDR3: TGTGCCAGCAGTCCCCTGTGGGAGCGTAACTATGGCTACACCTTC. The chain links TRBV12-3 or TRBV12-4 to TRBJ1-2; D not resolved. The CDR3 runs to 15 residues. Trimming pared 5 bases from V and 1 base from J, leaving 14 bases between.

The chain uses TRBV28 and TRBJ1-4; TRBD1 agrees at 7 bases. There are 17 residues in the CDR3. Germline V gives CDR1 MDHEN, CDR2 SYDVKM. J lost 7 bases, V lost 3 bases, and 14 bases had no gene match. CDR3 in amino acids: CASSLFHSDRVLEKLFF. In DNA, the CDR3 is TGTGCCAGCAGTTTGTTCCACTCCGACAGGGTTCTTGAAAAACTGTTTTTT.

This clonotype was detected many times. The chain uses TRBV5-5 and TRBJ2-5; tentative D call: TRBD1 (5 bases). CDR3 size: 14 residues. V shed 4 bases and J shed 2 bases, with 12 bases lying between them. CDR1 SGHKS and CDR2 YYEKEE come from the germline V gene (reference sequence). The CDR3 DNA reads as TGTGCCAGCAGCAAATTGGGGCAGCAAGAGACCCAGTACTTC. Translation: CASSKLGQQETQYF.

This clonotype appeared once. The gene calls are TRBV3-1 and TRBJ2-5; D ambiguous. Gene TRBJ2-7 matches the end of the DNA better, so the J call may be wrong. Germline values: CDR1 LGHDT, CDR2 YNNKEL (reference sequence). This CDR3 spans 15 amino acids. CDR3 nucleotide sequence: TGTGCCAGCAGCCAAGAGCCGGGTGTCACCTACGAGCAGTACTTC. Protein: CASSQEPGVTYEQYF.

As DNA, the CDR3 is TGTGCCAGCACAAACCAGGGGGCAGGCTATGGCTACACCTTC. Protein: CASTNQGAGYGYTF. The rearrangement uses TRBV6-6 and TRBJ1-2; TRBD1 matches at 8 bases. Germline assignment: CDR1 MNHNY and CDR2 SVGAGI (reference sequence). V was pared by 7 bases and J by 4 bases, with 8 bases of the junction left unmatched. The CDR3 is 14 residues long.

This clonotype was observed a handful of times. The rearrangement links TRBV20-1 to TRBJ2-4, with TRBD1 as a possible D gene (6 bases). This CDR3 spans 12 amino acids. CDR1 is DFQATT, CDR2 SNEGSKA, per germline (reference sequence). Trimming shortened V by 4 bases and J by 6 bases, and 10 bases separated the two germline ends. CDR3 coding DNA: TGCAGTGCTAAAGGGGGTGGAAACATTCAGTACTTC. Protein sequence: CSAKGGGNIQYF.

This clonotype appeared many times. V usage is TRBV7-3 and J usage is TRBJ2-3, with D uncertain. The CDR3 has 14 residues. Trimming shortened V by 4 bases and J by 0 bases, and 8 bases separated the two germline ends. Germline values: CDR1 SGHTA, CDR2 FQGTGA. Here the CDR3 reads CASSSEPSTDTQYF. CDR3 nucleotides: TGTGCCAGCAGCTCAGAACCTAGCACAGATACGCAGTATTTT.

At least ten counts were recorded for this clonotype. This chain connects TRBV20-1 to TRBJ2-1, with 9 bases that match TRBD2. The CDR3 has 15 amino acids. Per the germline V gene, CDR1 is DFQATT and CDR2 is SNEGSKA (reference sequence). Trimming removed 0 bases from V and 7 bases from J; junction bases left unmatched: 7. This CDR3 reads CSARDLAGGGNEQFF. DNA of the CDR3: TGCAGTGCTAGAGATTTGGCGGGAGGGGGAAATGAGCAGTTCTTC.

This clonotype was seen once. A much larger clone differs from this one at a single base, so this may be a read error. V usage is TRBV27 and J usage is TRBJ2-7, with D possibly matching TRBD1 (6 bases). The CDR3 sequence is 14 residues long. CDR1 is MNHEY and CDR2 is SMNVEV in the germline V gene (reference sequence). V was shortened by 6 bases and J by 1 base, with 13 bases between the two germline ends. Here the CDR3 DNA reads TGTGCCAGCAGAGTACAGGGCTGGTCCTACGAGCAGTACTTC. This translates into CASRVQGWSYEQYF.

The V gene is TRBV10-3, the J gene TRBJ2-2; 9 bases agree with TRBD1. The CDR3 has 16 residues. With 7 bases clipped from V and 6 bases from J, the junction kept 12 bases outside the gene matches. In germline, CDR1 is ENHRY, CDR2 SYGVKD. CDR3: CAITLGQGERAGELFF. The CDR3 nucleotides are TGTGCCATCACTTTGGGACAGGGAGAGCGGGCCGGGGAGCTGTTTTTT.

This clonotype was observed a single time. V is TRBV20-1 and J is TRBJ1-1; no clear D. The germline CDR1 and CDR2 sequences are DFQATT and SNEGSKA (reference sequence). Trimming removed 5 bases from V and 3 bases from J, with 10 bases in between. This CDR3 is built from 12 residues. DNA of the CDR3: TGCAGTGCTTACCGTGCAGACACTGAAGCTTTCTTT. Translating it yields CSAYRADTEAFF.